This is a list of T cell receptor beta chains from one sample in a study of cytomegalovirus exposure and HLA in healthy donors. The method was immunoSEQ multiplex PCR; TCRdb's version includes in-frame clones alone and lacks a portion of them. The listing records some 40,000 clones. Sequencing was done on a sample of PBMCs. The receptor source for this set is a male donor in good health and CMV-seronegative. CDR3s include the opening cysteine and the closing phenylalanine or tryptophan.

j_call v_call cdr3_aa
TRBJ2-5 TRBV11-2 CASSRVYQETQYF
TRBJ2-1 TRBV30 CAWTTGTGVVNEQFF
TRBJ1-2 TRBV2 CASNEDRGLNGYTF
TRBJ1-4 TRBV5-1 CASSPPGTGGASNEKLFF
TRBJ2-1 TRBV7-2 CASSWGQTGLYNEQFF
TRBJ1-3 TRBV5-1 CASSLAGSMAGNTIYF
TRBJ1-2 TRBV14 CASSATTGPNYGYTF
TRBJ2-7 TRBV9 CASSVGPGQGVHEQYF
TRBJ2-1 TRBV15 CATRQGFDNEQFF
TRBJ1-2 TRBV11-2 CASSLDGRADYGYTF
TRBJ1-5 TRBV4-1 CASSHPRDRGGYSNQPQHF
TRBJ1-3 TRBV7-8 CASSLNSLRNTIYF
TRBJ2-1 TRBV4-1 CASSRSGTGGGNEQFF
TRBJ1-1 TRBV7-9 CASSQPRQGGTEAFF
TRBJ1-1 TRBV11-2 CASSLDRPAEAFF
TRBJ2-2 TRBV28 CASSTDRGRPGELFF
TRBJ1-1 TRBV7-3 CASSLTGGKGTEAFF
TRBJ1-1 TRBV9 CASSVAGENTEAFF
TRBJ2-4 TRBV5-1 CASSRGGGNIQYF
TRBJ2-3 TRBV9 CASSISGGSGDTQYF
TRBJ2-7 TRBV11-2 CASSPTRPAYEQYF
TRBJ2-5 TRBV29-1 CSVVRGIQETQYF
TRBJ2-1 TRBV6-1 CASSEAGGSYNEQFF
TRBJ1-5 TRBV5-1 CASSLQGLGGPQHF
TRBJ2-7 TRBV5-6 CASSLAPSEQYF
TRBJ1-1 TRBV5-1 CASSLTGREAFF
TRBJ2-7 TRBV7-2 CASSLVPRRAGHEQYF
TRBJ1-1 TRBV7-8 CASSSTTGLNTEAFF
TRBJ2-5 TRBV28 CASSSHSGGKLPYQETQYF
TRBJ1-4 TRBV4-1 CASSQEPPVNEKLFF
TRBJ1-1 TRBV27 CASSLEPAGLTEAFF
TRBJ2-7 TRBV4-1 CASSSSRGQGDHEQYF
TRBJ1-6 TRBV4-1 CASSQDRGTGYNSPLHF
TRBJ2-1 TRBV19 CASSMSRAGGTNNEQFF
TRBJ1-1 TRBV7-6 CASSLEFRRSINGYTEAFF
TRBJ2-7 TRBV6-5 CASSYSNPGYEQYF
TRBJ2-7 TRBV6-1 CASSISGTGSYEQYF
TRBJ1-1 TRBV9 CASSVGGPNTEAFF
TRBJ2-7 TRBV18 CASSSTPGQLAYEQYF
TRBJ1-5 TRBV6-5 CASSSGGTGFQPQHF
TRBJ2-5 TRBV19 CASSPRTSGETQYF
TRBJ2-7 TRBV29-1 CSVGQNSYEQYF
TRBJ2-5 TRBV18 CASSPYQETQYF
TRBJ2-7 TRBV6-1 CASSETVGASPYEQYF
TRBJ2-7 TRBV4-1 CASSQSHGVFYEQYF
TRBJ1-5 TRBV28 CASSTGISNQPQHF
TRBJ2-1 TRBV6-1 CASSEASGGANEQFF
TRBJ1-2 TRBV4-1 CASSQGLEMIYGYTF
TRBJ2-3 TRBV19 CATYRASTDTQYF
TRBJ2-4 TRBV5-6 CASRDIENIQYF
TRBJ1-6 TRBV30 CACITQAGRFTYNSPLHF
TRBJ2-5 TRBV18 CASSPWTQETQYF
TRBJ1-5 TRBV19 CASKGTGNQPQHF